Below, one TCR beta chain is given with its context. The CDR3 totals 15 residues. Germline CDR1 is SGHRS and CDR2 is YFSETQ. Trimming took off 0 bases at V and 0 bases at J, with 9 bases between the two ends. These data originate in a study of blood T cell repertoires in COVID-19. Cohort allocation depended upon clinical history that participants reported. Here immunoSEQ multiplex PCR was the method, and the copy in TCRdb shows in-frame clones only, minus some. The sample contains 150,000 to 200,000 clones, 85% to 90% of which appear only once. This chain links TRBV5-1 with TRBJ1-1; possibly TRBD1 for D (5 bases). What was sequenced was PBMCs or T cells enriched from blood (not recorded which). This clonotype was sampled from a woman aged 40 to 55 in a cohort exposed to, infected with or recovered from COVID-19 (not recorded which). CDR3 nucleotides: TGCGCCAGCAGCTTGGCGCAGGGTTTGAACACTGAAGCTTTCTTT. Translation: CASSLAQGLNTEAFF.